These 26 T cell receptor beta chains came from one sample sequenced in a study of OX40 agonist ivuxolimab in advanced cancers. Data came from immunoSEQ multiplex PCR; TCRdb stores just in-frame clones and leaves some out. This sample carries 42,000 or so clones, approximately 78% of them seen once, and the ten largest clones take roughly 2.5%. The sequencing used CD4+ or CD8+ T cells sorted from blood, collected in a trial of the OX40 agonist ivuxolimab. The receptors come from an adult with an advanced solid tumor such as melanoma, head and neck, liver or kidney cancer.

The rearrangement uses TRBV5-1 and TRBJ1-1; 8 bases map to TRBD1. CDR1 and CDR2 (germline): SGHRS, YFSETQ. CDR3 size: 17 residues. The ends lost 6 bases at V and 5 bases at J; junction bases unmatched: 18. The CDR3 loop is CASKNGQGFSLGTEAFF. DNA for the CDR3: TGCGCCAGCAAAAACGGACAGGGCTTTTCTTTGGGGACTGAAGCTTTCTTT.

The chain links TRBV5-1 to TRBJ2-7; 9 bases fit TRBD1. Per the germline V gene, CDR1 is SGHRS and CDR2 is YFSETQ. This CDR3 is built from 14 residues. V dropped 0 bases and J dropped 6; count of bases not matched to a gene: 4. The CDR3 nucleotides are TGCGCCAGCAGCTTGGCCGCGACAGGGGGCGAGCAGTACTTC. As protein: CASSLAATGGEQYF.

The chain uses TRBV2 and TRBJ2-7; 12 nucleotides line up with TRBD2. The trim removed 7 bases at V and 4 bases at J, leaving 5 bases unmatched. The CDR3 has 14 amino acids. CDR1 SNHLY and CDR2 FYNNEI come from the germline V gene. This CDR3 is CASTRLAGVYEQYF. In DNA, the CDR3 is TGTGCCAGCACGAGACTAGCGGGAGTGTACGAGCAGTACTTC.

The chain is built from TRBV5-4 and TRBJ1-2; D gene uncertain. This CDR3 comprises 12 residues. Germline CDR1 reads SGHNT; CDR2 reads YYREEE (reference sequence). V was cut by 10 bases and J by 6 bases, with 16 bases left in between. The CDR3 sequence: CAFGGRVDGYTF. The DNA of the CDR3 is TGTGCCTTTGGAGGGAGGGTAGATGGCTACACCTTC.

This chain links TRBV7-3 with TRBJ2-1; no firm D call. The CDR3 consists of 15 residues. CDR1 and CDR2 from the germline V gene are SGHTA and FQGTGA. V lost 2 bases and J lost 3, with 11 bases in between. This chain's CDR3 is CASSLVAVNYNEQFF. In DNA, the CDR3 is TGTGCCAGCAGCTTAGTTGCGGTAAACTACAATGAGCAGTTCTTC. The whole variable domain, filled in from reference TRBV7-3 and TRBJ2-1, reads GAGVSQTPSNKVTEKGKYVELRCDPISGHTALYWYRQSLGQGPEFLIYFQGTGAADDSGLPNDRFFAVRPEGSVSTLKIQRTERGDSAVYLCASSLVAVNYNEQFFGPGTRLTVL.

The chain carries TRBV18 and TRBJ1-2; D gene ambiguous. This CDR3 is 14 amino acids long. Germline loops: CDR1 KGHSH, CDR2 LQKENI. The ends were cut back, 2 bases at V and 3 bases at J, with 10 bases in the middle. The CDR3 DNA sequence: TGTGCCAGCTCACCATGGGGTAAGGACTATGGCTACACCTTC. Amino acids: CASSPWGKDYGYTF.

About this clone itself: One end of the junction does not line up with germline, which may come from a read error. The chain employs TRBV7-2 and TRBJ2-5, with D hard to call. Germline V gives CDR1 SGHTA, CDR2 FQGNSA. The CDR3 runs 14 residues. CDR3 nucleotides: TGTGCCAGCAGCTTAACCGACACCCAACAGACCCAGTACTTC. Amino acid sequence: CASSLTDTQQTQYF.

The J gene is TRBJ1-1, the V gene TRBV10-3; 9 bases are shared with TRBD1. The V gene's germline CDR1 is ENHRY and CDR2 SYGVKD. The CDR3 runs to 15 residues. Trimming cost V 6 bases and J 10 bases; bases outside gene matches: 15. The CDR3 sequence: CAIRTTGGRALGAFF. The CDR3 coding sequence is TGTGCCATCAGGACGACAGGGGGTCGGGCACTGGGAGCTTTCTTT.

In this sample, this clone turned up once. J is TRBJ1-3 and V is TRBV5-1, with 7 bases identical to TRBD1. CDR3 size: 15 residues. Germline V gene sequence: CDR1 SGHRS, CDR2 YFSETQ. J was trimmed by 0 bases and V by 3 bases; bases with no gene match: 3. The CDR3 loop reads CASSSGQISGNTIYF. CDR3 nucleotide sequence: TGCGCCAGCAGCTCGGGACAGATCTCTGGAAACACCATATATTTT.

The CDR3 spells CASSVGLAGGWYEQFF. In DNA form, the CDR3 reads TGTGCCAGCAGCGTAGGGCTAGCGGGAGGGTGGTATGAGCAGTTCTTC. The V call is TRBV9, the J call TRBJ2-1; 12 bases are shared with TRBD2. Germline CDR1 and CDR2: SGDLS and YYNGEE. This CDR3 has 16 residues. The V gene end was trimmed by 0 bases and the J gene end by 8 bases; junction bases not matched to a gene: 6.

The DNA of the CDR3 is TGTGCCAGCAGCCCCCAGAGTCCCACCTACGAGCAGTACTTC. Encoded protein: CASSPQSPTYEQYF. The V gene is TRBV6-5, the J gene TRBJ2-7; D unresolved. V gave up 6 bases and J gave up 2 bases, with 14 bases separating them. Looked up from germline, CDR1 is MNHEY and CDR2 is SVGAGI. The CDR3 is 14 residues long.

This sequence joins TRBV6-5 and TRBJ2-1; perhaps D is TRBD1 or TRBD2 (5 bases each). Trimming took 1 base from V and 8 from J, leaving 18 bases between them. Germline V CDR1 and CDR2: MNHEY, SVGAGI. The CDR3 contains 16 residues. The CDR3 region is CASSYYPRIGTDEQFF. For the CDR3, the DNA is TGTGCCAGCAGTTACTATCCCCGTATAGGGACGGATGAGCAGTTCTTC.

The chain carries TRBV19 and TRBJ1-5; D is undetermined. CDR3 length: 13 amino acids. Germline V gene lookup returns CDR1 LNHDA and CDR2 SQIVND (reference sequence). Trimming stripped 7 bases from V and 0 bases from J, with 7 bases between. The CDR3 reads CASNQVSNQPQHF. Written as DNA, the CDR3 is TGTGCCAGTAATCAGGTTAGCAATCAGCCCCAGCATTTT. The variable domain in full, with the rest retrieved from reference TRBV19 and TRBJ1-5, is DGGITQSPKYLFRKEGQNVTLSCEQNLNHDAMYWYRQDPGQGLRLIYYSQIVNDFQKGDIAEGYSVSREKKESFPLTVTSAQKNPTAFYLCASNQVSNQPQHFGDGTRLSIL.

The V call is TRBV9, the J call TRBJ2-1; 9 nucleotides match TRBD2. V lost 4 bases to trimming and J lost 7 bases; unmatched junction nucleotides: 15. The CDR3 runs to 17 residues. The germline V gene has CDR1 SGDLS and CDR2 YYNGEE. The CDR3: CASSPLIGGRDLNEQFF. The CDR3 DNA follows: TGTGCCAGCAGCCCCCTAATTGGCGGGAGGGATTTAAATGAGCAGTTCTTC.

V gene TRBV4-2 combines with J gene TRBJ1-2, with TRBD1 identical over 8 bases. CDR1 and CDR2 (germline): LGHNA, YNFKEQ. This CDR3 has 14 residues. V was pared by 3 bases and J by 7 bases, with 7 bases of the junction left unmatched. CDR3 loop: CASSQVTGETGYTF. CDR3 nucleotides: TGTGCCAGCAGCCAGGTGACAGGGGAGACTGGCTACACCTTC.

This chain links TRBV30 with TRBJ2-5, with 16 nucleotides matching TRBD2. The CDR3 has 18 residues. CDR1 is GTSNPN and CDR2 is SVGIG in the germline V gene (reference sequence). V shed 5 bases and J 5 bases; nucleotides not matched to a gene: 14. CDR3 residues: CAWDLGTSGRAREETQYF. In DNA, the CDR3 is TGTGCCTGGGACCTCGGGACTAGCGGGAGGGCCCGGGAGGAGACCCAGTACTTC.

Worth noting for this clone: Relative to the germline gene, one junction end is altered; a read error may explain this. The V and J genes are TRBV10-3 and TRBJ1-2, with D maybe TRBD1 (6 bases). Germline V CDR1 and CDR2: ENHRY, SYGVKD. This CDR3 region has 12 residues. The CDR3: CASSNYREGYTF. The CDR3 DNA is TGTGCCAGCAGTAACTACAGGGAGGGCTACACCTTC.

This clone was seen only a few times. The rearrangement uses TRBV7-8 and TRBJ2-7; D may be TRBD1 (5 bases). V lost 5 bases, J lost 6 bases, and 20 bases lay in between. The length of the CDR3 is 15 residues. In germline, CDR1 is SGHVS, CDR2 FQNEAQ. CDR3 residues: CASSPAQTWGSEQYV. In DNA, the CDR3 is TGTGCCAGCAGCCCCGCCCAGACCTGGGGCAGCGAGCAGTACGTC.

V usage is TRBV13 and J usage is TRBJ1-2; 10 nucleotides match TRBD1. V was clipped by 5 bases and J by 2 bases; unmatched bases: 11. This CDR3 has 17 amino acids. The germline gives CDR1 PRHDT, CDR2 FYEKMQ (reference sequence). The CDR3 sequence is CASSPPTGGAGNYGYTF. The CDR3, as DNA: TGTGCCAGCAGCCCCCCGACAGGGGGCGCAGGCAACTATGGCTACACCTTC.

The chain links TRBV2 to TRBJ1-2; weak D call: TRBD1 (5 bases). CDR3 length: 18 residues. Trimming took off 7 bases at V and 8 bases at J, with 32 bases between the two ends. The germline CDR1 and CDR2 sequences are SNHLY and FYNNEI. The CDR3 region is CASIPGDGIKSPLWGYTF. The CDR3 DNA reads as TGTGCCAGCATTCCTGGGGACGGTATTAAGTCCCCTCTATGGGGCTACACCTTC. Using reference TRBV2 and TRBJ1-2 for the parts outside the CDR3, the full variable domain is EPEVTQTPSHQVTQMGQEVILRCVPISNHLYFYWYRQILGQKVEFLVSFYNNEISEKSEIFDDQFSVERPDGSNFTLKIRSTKLEDSAMYFCASIPGDGIKSPLWGYTFGSGTRLTVV.

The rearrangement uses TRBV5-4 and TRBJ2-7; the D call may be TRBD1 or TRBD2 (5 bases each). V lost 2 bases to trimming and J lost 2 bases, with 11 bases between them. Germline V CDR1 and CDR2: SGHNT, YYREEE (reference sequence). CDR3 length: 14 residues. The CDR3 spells CASSFAGTPYEQYF. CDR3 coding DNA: TGTGCCAGCAGCTTCGCCGGGACCCCCTACGAGCAGTACTTC.

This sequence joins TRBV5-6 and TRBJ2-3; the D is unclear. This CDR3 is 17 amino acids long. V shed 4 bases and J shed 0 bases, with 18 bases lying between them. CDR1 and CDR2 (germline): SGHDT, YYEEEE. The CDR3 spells CASSLWGGHPSTDTQYF. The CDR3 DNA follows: TGTGCCAGCAGCCTGTGGGGTGGGCACCCTAGCACAGATACGCAGTATTTT.

The CDR3 region is CASSPKDTSEQFF. In DNA form, the CDR3 reads TGTGCCAGCTCACCAAAGGACACCTCGGAGCAGTTCTTC. V gene TRBV18 combines with J gene TRBJ2-1; weak D call: TRBD1 (5 bases). The CDR3 extends over 13 amino acids. Germline CDR1 reads KGHSH; CDR2 reads LQKENI. Trimming took 2 bases from V and 10 from J, leaving 12 bases between them.

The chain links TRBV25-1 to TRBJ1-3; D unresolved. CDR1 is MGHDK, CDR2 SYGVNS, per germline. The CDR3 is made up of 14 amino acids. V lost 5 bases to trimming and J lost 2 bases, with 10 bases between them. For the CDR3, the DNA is TGTGCCAGCAGTTCGGGAACGACTGGAAACACCATATATTTT. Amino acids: CASSSGTTGNTIYF. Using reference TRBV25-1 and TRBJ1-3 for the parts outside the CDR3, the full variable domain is EADIYQTPRYLVIGTGKKITLECSQTMGHDKMYWYQQDPGMELHLIHYSYGVNSTEKGDLSSESTVSRIRTEHFPLTLESARPSHTSQYLCASSSGTTGNTIYFGEGSWLTVV.

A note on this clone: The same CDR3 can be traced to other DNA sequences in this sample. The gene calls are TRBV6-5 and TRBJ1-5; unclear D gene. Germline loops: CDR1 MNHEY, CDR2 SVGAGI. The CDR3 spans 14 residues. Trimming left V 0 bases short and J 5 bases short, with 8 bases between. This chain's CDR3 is CASSYSTGDQPQHF. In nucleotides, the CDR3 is TGTGCCAGCAGTTACTCGACGGGAGATCAGCCCCAGCATTTT.

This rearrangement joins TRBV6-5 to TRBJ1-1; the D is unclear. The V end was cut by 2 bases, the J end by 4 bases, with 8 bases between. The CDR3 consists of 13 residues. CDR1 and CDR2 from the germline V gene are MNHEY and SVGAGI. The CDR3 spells CASSYQEGTEAFF. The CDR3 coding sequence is TGTGCCAGCAGTTACCAGGAGGGCACTGAAGCTTTCTTT.